A selection of T cell receptor beta chains follows, all from one sample in a study of blood T cell repertoires in COVID-19. Measured with immunoSEQ multiplex PCR; TCRdb has only the in-frame clones, and not every one. The sample carries 200,000 to 300,000 clones, roughly 89% recorded once. What was sequenced was PBMCs or T cells enriched from blood (not recorded which). The receptor set was obtained from a woman in her twenties or thirties who had recovered from COVID-19. CDR3s include the opening cysteine and the closing phenylalanine or tryptophan.

v_call: TRBV18; cdr3_aa: CASSPGAGSPLHF
v_call: TRBV5-1; cdr3_aa: CASSLLSSGDSYNEQFF
v_call: TRBV6-5; cdr3_aa: CASSSHRQKRNTEAFF
v_call: TRBV4-1; cdr3_aa: CASSQDSGYTEAFF
v_call: TRBV4-2; cdr3_aa: CASSQEIKGLQFF
v_call: TRBV9; cdr3_aa: CASSPQPGGEFSYEQYF
v_call: TRBV5-1; cdr3_aa: CASSKRLAGVGDEQFF
v_call: TRBV14; cdr3_aa: CASRGTSGRASNEQFF
v_call: TRBV30; cdr3_aa: CAWNWGGYGYTF
v_call: TRBV9; cdr3_aa: CASSARTDYNSPLHF
v_call: TRBV14; cdr3_aa: CASSLSAGAGEKLFF
v_call: TRBV7-2; cdr3_aa: CASSRTGGDQPQHF
v_call: TRBV28; cdr3_aa: CASSLIGLNTEAFF
v_call: TRBV4-2; cdr3_aa: CASSQDFGTGLSGTEAFF
v_call: TRBV3-1/TRBV3-2; cdr3_aa: CASSHIAGFVAYEQFF
v_call: TRBV10-3; cdr3_aa: CAIRGGTPNTEAFF
v_call: TRBV13; cdr3_aa: CASSTWTSGRADTQYF
v_call: TRBV19; cdr3_aa: CASSARQGASPEAFF
v_call: TRBV6-1; cdr3_aa: CASSEKVAGGPGNTQYF